The source of this TCR beta chain is a study of shared clonotypes between healthy human individuals. From germline, CDR1 is WNHNN and CDR2 SYGVQD (reference sequence). This CDR3 spans 13 amino acids. V was pared by 6 bases and J by 1 base, with 4 bases between. The study drew all its donors from Caucasian adults living in Nashville, Tennessee. Subsets obtained from CD4+ cells comprised CD45RA+ naive and CD45RA-negative memory cells. Per the original data handling: ImmunoSEQ junction-only sequences lacked quality scores, so their filtering differed. Clones were sequenced by immunoSEQ multiplex PCR, and TCRdb holds only the in-frame ones, with some missing. V and J calls and clone size follow that table, whereas D and trimming were derived from the DNA. The sample carries about 1 million clones, around 74% recorded once. A word on this clone: Distinct nucleotide sequences in the sample also encode this CDR3.

The sequenced sample was memory CD4+ T cells sorted from blood. Subset described: CD45RA-negative fraction. This TCR came from a man aged 18 to 35 in good health. The V and J genes are TRBV10-1 and TRBJ2-6; D is undetermined. The CDR3 DNA reads as TGCGCCAGCAGCGATTCTGGGGCCAACGTCCTGACTTTC. Protein product: CASSDSGANVLTF.